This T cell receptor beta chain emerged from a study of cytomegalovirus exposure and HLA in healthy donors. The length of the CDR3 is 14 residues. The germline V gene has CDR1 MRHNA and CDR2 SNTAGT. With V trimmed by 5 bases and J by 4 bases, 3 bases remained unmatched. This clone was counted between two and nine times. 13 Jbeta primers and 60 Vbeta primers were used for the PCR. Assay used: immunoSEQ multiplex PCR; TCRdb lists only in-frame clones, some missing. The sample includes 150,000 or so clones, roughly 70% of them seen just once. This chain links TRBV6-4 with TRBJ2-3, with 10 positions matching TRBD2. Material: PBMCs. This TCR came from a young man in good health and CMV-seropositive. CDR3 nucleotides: TGTGCCAGCAGTCCACTAGCGGGGTCAGATACGCAGTATTTT. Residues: CASSPLAGSDTQYF.